This TCR beta chain derives from a study of regulatory T cells in long-lasting Graves disease. Notes on the study in general: More public clonotypes were shared by persistent patients (2,741) than by new patients (roughly 930). Persistent Graves' patients had lower TCR diversity than newly diagnosed ones. Peripheral blood alone, not thyroid tissue, underwent study.

The time point denotes: persistent/refractory GD, antithyroid drugs over 5 years with positive TRAb. There was RNA extracted from PBMCs, and the TCR library was made from it. Library construction for TCR beta used iRepertoire HTBI primers and Arm-PCR of CDR3 regions. Original data processing: Sample data revealed about 60 TRBV and over twelve TRBJ segments. TCRdb reanalysed the multiplex PCR reads using MiXCR and keeps one entry per CDR3 protein. TCRdb, not the original authors, processed these V and J calls. The sample lists roughly 470,000 distinct CDR3 sequences; about 20% were seen once. On this clonotype itself: What it recognizes is unknown.

The sequence was collected from a female donor with Graves disease. Sequenced here: peripheral blood mononuclear cells (PBMCs), sampled when the disease was refractory, from a patient treated with antithyroid drugs.

The CDR3 region is CASSLIRGQGGTEAFF. The CDR3 nucleotides read TGTGCCAGCAGCTTAATCCGTGGACAGGGTGGGACTGAAGCTTTCTTT. This sequence joins TRBV7-9 and TRBJ1-1; 8 bases match TRBD1. Losses at the gene ends were 2 bases for V and 5 bases for J; bases not matched to a gene: 10. The germline V gene has CDR1 SEHNR and CDR2 FQNEAQ (reference sequence). This CDR3 comprises 16 residues.